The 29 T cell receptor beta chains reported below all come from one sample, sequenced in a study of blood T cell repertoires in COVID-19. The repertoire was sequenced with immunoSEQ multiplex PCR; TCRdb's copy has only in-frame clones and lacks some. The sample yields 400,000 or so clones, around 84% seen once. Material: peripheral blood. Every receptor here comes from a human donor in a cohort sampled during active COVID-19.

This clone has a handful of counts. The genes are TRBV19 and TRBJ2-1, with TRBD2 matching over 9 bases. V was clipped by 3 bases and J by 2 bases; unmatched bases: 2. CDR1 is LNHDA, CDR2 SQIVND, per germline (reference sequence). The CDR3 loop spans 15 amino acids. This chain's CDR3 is CASSMAGGPYNEQFF. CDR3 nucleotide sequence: TGTGCCAGTAGTATGGCGGGAGGGCCCTACAATGAGCAGTTCTTC.

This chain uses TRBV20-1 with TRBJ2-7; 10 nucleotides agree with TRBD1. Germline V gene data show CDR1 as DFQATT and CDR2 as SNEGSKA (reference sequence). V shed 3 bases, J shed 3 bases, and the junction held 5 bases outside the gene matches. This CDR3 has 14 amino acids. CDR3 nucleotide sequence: TGCAGTGCTAGTCCGGGACAGGGGATCTACGAGCAGTACTTC. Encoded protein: CSASPGQGIYEQYF.

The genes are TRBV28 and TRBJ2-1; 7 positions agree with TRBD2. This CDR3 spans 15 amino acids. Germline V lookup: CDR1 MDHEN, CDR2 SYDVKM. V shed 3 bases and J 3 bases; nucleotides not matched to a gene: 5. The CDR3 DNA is TGTGCCAGCAGTTTGGGCGGGAGTAACTACAATGAGCAGTTCTTC. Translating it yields CASSLGGSNYNEQFF.

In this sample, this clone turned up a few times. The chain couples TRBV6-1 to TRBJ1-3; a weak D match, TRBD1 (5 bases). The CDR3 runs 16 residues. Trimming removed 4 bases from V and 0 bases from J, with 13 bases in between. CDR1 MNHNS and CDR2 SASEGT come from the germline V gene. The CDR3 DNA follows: TGTGCCAGCAGTGTTATCAGGGCTGACTCTGGAAACACCATATATTTT. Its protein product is CASSVIRADSGNTIYF.

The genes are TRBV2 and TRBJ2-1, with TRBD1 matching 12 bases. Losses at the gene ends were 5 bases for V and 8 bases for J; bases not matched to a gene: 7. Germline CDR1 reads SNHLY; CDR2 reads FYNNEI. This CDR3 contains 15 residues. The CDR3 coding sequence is TGTGCCAGCAGTCCCGGGACAGGGGGCCCAGATGAGCAGTTCTTC. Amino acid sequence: CASSPGTGGPDEQFF.

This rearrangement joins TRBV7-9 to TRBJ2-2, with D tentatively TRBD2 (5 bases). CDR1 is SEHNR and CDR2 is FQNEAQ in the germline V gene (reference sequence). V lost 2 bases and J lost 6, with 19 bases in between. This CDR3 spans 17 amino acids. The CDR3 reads CASSLIEGLTGAGELFF. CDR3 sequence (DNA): TGTGCCAGCAGCTTAATCGAGGGCTTAACCGGGGCCGGGGAGCTGTTTTTT.

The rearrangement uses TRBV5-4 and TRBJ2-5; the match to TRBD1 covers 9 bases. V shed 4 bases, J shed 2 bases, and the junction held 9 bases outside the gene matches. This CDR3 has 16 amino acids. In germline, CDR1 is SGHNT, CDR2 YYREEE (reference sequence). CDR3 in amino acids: CASSRPPTGGQETQYF. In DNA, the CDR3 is TGTGCCAGCAGCCGACCCCCGACAGGGGGTCAAGAGACCCAGTACTTC. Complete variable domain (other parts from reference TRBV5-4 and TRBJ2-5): ETGVTQSPTHLIKTRGQQVTLRCSSQSGHNTVSWYQQALGQGPQFIFQYYREEENGRGNFPPRFSGLQFPNYSSELNVNALELDDSALYLCASSRPPTGGQETQYFGPGTRLLVL.

The CDR3: CASSYSLAGGPGNEQFF. In DNA form, the CDR3 reads TGTGCCAGCAGTTACTCCTTGGCGGGAGGGCCAGGGAATGAGCAGTTCTTC. The gene calls are TRBV6-2 or TRBV6-3 and TRBJ2-1, with 9 bases aligning to TRBD2. The CDR3 totals 17 residues. J was trimmed by 7 bases and V by 0 bases; bases with no gene match: 10. Germline-derived CDR1 and CDR2 are MNHEY and SVGEGT.

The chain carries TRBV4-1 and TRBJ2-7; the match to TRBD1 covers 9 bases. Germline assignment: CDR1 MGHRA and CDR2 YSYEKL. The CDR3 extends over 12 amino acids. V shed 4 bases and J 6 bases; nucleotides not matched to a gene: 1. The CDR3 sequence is CASSRQGVEQYF. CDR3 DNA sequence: TGCGCCAGCAGCCGACAGGGGGTCGAGCAGTACTTC.

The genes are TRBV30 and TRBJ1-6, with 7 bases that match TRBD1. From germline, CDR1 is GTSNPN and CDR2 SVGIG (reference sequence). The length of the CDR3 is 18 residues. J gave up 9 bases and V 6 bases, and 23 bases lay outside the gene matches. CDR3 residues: CACTAVLGRQGGSSPLHF. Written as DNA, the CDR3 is TGTGCCTGCACAGCAGTGTTGGGTCGGCAGGGGGGAAGTTCACCCCTCCACTTT. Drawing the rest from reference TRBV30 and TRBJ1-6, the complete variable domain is SQTIHQWPATLVQPVGSPLSLECTVEGTSNPNLYWYRQAAGRGLQLLFYSVGIGQISSEVPQNLSASRPQDRQFILSSKKLLLSDSGFYLCACTAVLGRQGGSSPLHFGNGTRLTVT.

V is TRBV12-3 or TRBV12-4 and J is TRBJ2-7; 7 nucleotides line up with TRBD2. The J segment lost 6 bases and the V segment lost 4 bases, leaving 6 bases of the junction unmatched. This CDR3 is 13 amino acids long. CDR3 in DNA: TGTGCCAGCAGTTGGGGGGAGGGGCCCGAGCAGTACTTC. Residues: CASSWGEGPEQYF.

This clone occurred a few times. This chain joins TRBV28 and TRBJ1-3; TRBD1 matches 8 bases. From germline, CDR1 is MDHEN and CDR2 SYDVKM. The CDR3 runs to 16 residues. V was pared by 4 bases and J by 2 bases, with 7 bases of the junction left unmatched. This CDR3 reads CASSSQGASTGNTIYF. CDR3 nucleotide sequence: TGTGCCAGCAGTTCCCAGGGGGCCTCGACTGGAAACACCATATATTTT.

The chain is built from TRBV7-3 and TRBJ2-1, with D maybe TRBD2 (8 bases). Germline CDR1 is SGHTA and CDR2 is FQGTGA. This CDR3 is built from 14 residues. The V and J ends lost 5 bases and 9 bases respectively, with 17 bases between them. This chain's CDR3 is CASSLTGRGVEQFF. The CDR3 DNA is TGTGCCAGCAGCCTGACAGGGCGGGGGGTTGAGCAGTTCTTC.

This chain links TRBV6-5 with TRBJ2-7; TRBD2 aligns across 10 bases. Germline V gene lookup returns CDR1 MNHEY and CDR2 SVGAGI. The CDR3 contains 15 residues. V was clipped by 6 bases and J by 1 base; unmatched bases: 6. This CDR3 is CASSSSGSSSYEQYF. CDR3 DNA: TGTGCCAGCAGCTCTAGCGGGAGTTCTTCCTACGAGCAGTACTTC.

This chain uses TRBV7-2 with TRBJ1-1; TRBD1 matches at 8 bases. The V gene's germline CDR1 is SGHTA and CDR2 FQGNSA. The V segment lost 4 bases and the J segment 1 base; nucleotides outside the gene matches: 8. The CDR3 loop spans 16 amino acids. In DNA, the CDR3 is TGTGCCAGCAGCTCACCCTCCGGGACAGGGAACACTGAAGCTTTCTTT. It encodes CASSSPSGTGNTEAFF.

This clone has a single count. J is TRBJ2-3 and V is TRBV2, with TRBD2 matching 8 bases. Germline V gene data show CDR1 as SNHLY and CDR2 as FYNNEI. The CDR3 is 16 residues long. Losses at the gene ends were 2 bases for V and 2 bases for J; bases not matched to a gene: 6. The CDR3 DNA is TGTGCCAGCAGTGAAATCGGTAGCGGGAACACAGATACGCAGTATTTT. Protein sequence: CASSEIGSGNTDTQYF.

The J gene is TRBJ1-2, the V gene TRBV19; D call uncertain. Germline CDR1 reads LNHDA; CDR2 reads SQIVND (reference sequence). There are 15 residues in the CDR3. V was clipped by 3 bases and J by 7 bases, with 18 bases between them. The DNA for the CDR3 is TGTGCCAGTAGTATCGCCGGTTTTGGAGGAGGTGGCTACACCTTC. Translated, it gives CASSIAGFGGGGYTF.

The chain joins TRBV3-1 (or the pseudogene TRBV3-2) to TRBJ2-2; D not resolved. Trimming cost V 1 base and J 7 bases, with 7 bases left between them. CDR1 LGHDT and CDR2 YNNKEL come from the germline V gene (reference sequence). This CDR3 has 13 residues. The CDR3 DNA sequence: TGTGCCAGCAGCCAAGGAGAGGACGGGGAGCTGTTTTTT. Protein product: CASSQGEDGELFF.

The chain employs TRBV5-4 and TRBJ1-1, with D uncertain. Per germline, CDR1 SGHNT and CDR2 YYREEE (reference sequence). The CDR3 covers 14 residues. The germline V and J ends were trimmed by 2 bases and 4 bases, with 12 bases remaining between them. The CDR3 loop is CASSFVLGGTEAFF. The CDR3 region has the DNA TGTGCCAGCAGCTTTGTACTGGGAGGCACTGAAGCTTTCTTT.

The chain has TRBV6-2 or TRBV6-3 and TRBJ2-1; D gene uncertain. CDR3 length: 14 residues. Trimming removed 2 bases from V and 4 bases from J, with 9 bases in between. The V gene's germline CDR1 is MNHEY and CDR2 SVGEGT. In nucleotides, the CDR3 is TGTGCCAGCAGTTACCTCCAGGATTACAATGAGCAGTTCTTC. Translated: CASSYLQDYNEQFF.

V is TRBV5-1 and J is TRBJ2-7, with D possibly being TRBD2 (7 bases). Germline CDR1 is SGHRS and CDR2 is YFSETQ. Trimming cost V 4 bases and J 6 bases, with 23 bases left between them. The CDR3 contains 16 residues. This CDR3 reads CASSHPEGGRRGEQYF. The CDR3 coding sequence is TGCGCCAGCAGCCACCCCGAGGGGGGGCGGCGTGGCGAGCAGTACTTC.

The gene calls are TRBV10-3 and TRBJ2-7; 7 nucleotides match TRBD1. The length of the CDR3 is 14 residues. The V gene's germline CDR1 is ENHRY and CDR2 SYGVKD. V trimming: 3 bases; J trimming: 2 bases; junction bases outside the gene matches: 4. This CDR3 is CAISDFQGAYEQYF. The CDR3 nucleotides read TGTGCCATCAGTGATTTTCAGGGGGCCTACGAGCAGTACTTC.

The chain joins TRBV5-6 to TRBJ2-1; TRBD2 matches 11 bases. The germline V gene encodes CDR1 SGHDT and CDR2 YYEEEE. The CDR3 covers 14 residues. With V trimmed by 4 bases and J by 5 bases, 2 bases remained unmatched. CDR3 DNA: TGTGCCAGCAGCCGACTAGCGGGACACAATGAGCAGTTCTTC. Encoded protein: CASSRLAGHNEQFF.

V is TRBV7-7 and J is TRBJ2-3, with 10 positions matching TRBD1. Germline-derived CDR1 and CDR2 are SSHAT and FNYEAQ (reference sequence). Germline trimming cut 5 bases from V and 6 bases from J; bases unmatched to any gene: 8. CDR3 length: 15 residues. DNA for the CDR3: TGTGCCAGCAGCCAAGGACAGGGGGGAAGGGATACGCAGTATTTT. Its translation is CASSQGQGGRDTQYF.

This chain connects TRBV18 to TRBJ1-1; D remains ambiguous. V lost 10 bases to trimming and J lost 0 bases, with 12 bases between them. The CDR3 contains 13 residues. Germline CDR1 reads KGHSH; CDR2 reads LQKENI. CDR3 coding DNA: TGTGCCACAAATAGAGAGGTGAACACTGAAGCTTTCTTT. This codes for CATNREVNTEAFF.

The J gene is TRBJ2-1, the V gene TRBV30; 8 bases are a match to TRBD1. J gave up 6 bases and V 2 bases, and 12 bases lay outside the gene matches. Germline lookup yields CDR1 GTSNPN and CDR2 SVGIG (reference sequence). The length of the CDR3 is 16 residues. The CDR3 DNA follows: TGTGCCTGGAGTAGTAAGGCGAGACAGGGGTTCAATGAGCAGTTCTTC. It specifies CAWSSKARQGFNEQFF.

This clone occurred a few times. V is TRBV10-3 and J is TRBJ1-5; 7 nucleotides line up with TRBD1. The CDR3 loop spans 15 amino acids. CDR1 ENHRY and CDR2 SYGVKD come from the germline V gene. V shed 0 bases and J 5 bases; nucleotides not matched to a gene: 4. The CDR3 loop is CAISESRGGDQPQHF. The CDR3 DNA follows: TGTGCCATCAGTGAGTCGAGAGGGGGCGATCAGCCCCAGCATTTT.

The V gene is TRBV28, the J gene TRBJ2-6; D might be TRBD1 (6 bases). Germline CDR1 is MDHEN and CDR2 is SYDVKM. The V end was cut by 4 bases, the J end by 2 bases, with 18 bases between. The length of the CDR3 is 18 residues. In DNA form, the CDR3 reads TGTGCCAGCAGTTATATGTGGCAGGGGTTCGCTGGGGCCAACGTCCTGACTTTC. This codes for CASSYMWQGFAGANVLTF.

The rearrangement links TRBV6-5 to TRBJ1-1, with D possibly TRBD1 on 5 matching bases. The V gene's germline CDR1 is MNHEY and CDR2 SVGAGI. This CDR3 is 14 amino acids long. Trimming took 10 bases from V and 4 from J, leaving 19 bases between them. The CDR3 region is CATASQGGSTEAFF. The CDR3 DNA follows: TGTGCCACAGCTTCCCAGGGCGGTTCCACTGAAGCTTTCTTT.